One and the same sample provided the 15 T cell receptor beta chains below, sequenced in a study of monozygotic twins with inflammatory bowel disease. TCRdb reprocessed the 5' RACE reads; each CDR3 protein has one entry and no DNA is given. This repertoire includes 420,000 or so distinct CDR3 sequences. Material: blood. The receptors originated from a human donor with ulcerative colitis or Crohn's disease, or a healthy co-twin of an affected twin (not recorded which).

CDR3 sequence: CASSFIRPGRSEQYF. This rearrangement joins TRBV7-2 to TRBJ2-7; as DNA is missing, the TRBD1 call by TCRdb cannot be tested. In germline, CDR1 is SGHTA, CDR2 FQGNSA. This CDR3 region has 15 residues.

V and J are TRBV25-1 and TRBJ2-7; TCRdb names TRBD1, which stays unverified in the absence of DNA. The CDR3 length is 14 residues. Germline V gene data show CDR1 as MGHDK and CDR2 as SYGVNS. The CDR3 loop is CASSYGQVNDEQYF.

This chain uses TRBV5-1 with TRBJ1-3. CDR1 is SGHRS and CDR2 is YFSETQ in the germline V gene. The CDR3 totals 15 residues. CDR3: CASSPTQGSGNTIYF.

The chain recombines TRBV20-1 with TRBJ2-1; TCRdb's D call of TRBD2 is untestable without DNA. CDR3 length equals 14 residues. Looked up from germline, CDR1 is DFQATT and CDR2 is SNEGSKA (reference sequence). CDR3 sequence: CSARASGRSPEQFF.

This chain uses TRBV20-1 with TRBJ2-3; TCRdb's assignment of TRBD2 cannot be checked, as there is no DNA. Per the germline V gene, CDR1 is DFQATT and CDR2 is SNEGSKA (reference sequence). The CDR3 totals 16 residues. The CDR3 reads CSARVGLAGAADTQYF.

The chain joins TRBV6-5 to TRBJ2-7; TCRdb's D call of TRBD1 is untestable without DNA. Germline V gene lookup returns CDR1 MNHEY and CDR2 SVGAGI. This CDR3 has 15 residues. The CDR3 sequence is CASSSSTGVSYEQYF.

The gene calls are TRBV10-3 and TRBJ1-1; TCRdb's D call, TRBD1, is unchecked because there is no DNA. This CDR3 spans 13 amino acids. Germline values: CDR1 ENHRY, CDR2 SYGVKD. The CDR3 is CAIRGQGTTEAFF.

The chain combines TRBV3-1 with TRBJ2-2; TCRdb's assignment of TRBD2 cannot be checked, as there is no DNA. Germline CDR1 and CDR2: LGHDT and YNNKEL (reference sequence). This CDR3 region has 17 residues. The CDR3 sequence: CASSQGSWGGLTGELFF.

The chain employs TRBV5-1 and TRBJ2-7. This CDR3 region has 16 residues. Germline-derived CDR1 and CDR2 are SGHRS and YFSETQ. This CDR3 reads CASSYGLAGLGYEQYF. The whole variable domain, remainder taken from reference TRBV5-1 and TRBJ2-7, is KAGVTQTPRYLIKTRGQQVTLSCSPISGHRSVSWYQQTPGQGLQFLFEYFSETQRNKGNFPGRFSGRQFSNSRSEMNVSTLELGDSALYLCASSYGLAGLGYEQYFGPGTRLTVT.

The chain combines TRBV5-1 with TRBJ2-5; the TCRdb call, TRBD1, lacks DNA for checking. The germline V gene encodes CDR1 SGHRS and CDR2 YFSETQ. CDR3 length: 17 residues. The CDR3 reads CASSLRSPGQGMETQYF.

The chain is built from TRBV6-1 and TRBJ2-3; TCRdb names TRBD1, which stays unverified in the absence of DNA. Per the germline V gene, CDR1 is MNHNS and CDR2 is SASEGT. The CDR3 consists of 15 residues. This chain's CDR3 is CASSPGTVSTDTQYF.

CDR3 sequence: CASSSGGLGNEKLFF. The chain is built from TRBV6-5 and TRBJ1-4; TCRdb calls TRBD1, which cannot be checked without DNA. Germline V gives CDR1 MNHEY, CDR2 SVGAGI. CDR3 length: 15 residues.

The chain employs TRBV6-1 and TRBJ1-6. The CDR3 has 15 amino acids. Germline assignment: CDR1 MNHNS and CDR2 SASEGT. CDR3 residues: CAIQGEGNSVSPLHF.

The chain has TRBV2 and TRBJ2-1; the D gene TCRdb calls, TRBD2, cannot be checked with no DNA. This CDR3 comprises 11 residues. CDR1 and CDR2 (germline): SNHLY, FYNNEI. This CDR3 reads CASSVAGEQFF. The whole variable domain, filled in from reference TRBV2 and TRBJ2-1, reads EPEVTQTPSHQVTQMGQEVILRCVPISNHLYFYWYRQILGQKVEFLVSFYNNEISEKSEIFDDQFSVERPDGSNFTLKIRSTKLEDSAMYFCASSVAGEQFFGPGTRLTVL.

This rearrangement joins TRBV7-2 to TRBJ2-7; TCRdb names TRBD2, which stays unverified in the absence of DNA. CDR3 length equals 15 residues. Germline V gene sequence: CDR1 SGHTA, CDR2 FQGNSA. This CDR3 is CASSLGPGGGHEQYF.